This passage covers 10 T cell receptor beta chains from one sample sequenced in a study of regulatory T cells in long-lasting Graves disease. Sample time point: newly diagnosed GD, antithyroid drugs for less than 3 months. There was RNA extracted from PBMCs, and the TCR library was made from it. Relying on iRepertoire HTBI primers and Arm-PCR of CDR3 regions, the team built TCR beta libraries. TCRdb independently ran MiXCR on the multiplex PCR reads; one entry per CDR3 protein. The table shows about 400,000 distinct CDR3 sequences, with approximately 16% occurring only once. The sample was also linked to a second study, of T cells in Graves' hyperthyroidism and ophthalmopathy.

The source was peripheral blood mononuclear cells (PBMCs), collected at new diagnosis, from a patient treated with antithyroid drugs. The receptors derive from a woman in her thirties or forties with Graves disease.

Only a few counts were recorded for this clonotype. This may arise from a read error, as a much more abundant clone is one base away. This chain links TRBV10-3 with TRBJ2-2; D gene unclear. The CDR3 runs to 15 residues. V shed 8 bases and J shed 0 bases, with 13 bases lying between them. Germline CDR1 ENHRY, CDR2 SYGVKD. In DNA form, the CDR3 reads TGTGCCATCGAGTCCTCCACCTCGAACACCGGGGAGCTGTTTTTT. This encodes CAIESSTSNTGELFF.

This clonotype was observed a few times. V and J are TRBV6-1 and TRBJ1-1; D gene ambiguous. Germline V gene lookup returns CDR1 MNHNS and CDR2 SASEGT. Trimming removed 5 bases from V and 5 bases from J, with 15 bases in between. CDR3 size: 14 residues. CDR3 bases: TGTGCCAGCAGTCTTTACGGGCCGGAGACTGAAGCTTTCTTT. Translation: CASSLYGPETEAFF.

The chain has TRBV6-1 and TRBJ2-5, with 7 bases aligning to TRBD1. Trimming took 4 bases from V and 2 from J; bases not matched to a gene: 4. The CDR3 sequence is 14 residues long. Germline CDR1 and CDR2: MNHNS and SASEGT. The CDR3 here is CASSGTGRQETQYF. In DNA, the CDR3 is TGTGCCAGCAGTGGGACAGGCCGACAAGAGACCCAGTACTTC.

This chain connects TRBV4-1 to TRBJ2-5, with D perhaps matching TRBD1 (6 bases). CDR3 size: 13 residues. CDR1 is MGHRA, CDR2 YSYEKL, per germline. V shed 1 base and J shed 5 bases, with 8 bases lying between them. The DNA of the CDR3 is TGCGCCAGCAGCCAAGGGGGGCTGGAGACCCAGTACTTC. Amino acids: CASSQGGLETQYF.

J is TRBJ2-5 and V is TRBV4-3; D unclear. Looked up from germline, CDR1 is LGHNA and CDR2 is YSLEER. Trimming removed 0 bases at V and 6 bases at J, with 5 bases between. This CDR3 contains 12 residues. The CDR3 DNA follows: TGCGCCAGCAGCCAAGATTTGAAGACCCAGTACTTC. This gives the protein CASSQDLKTQYF.

This clonotype was found many times. The chain joins TRBV10-3 to TRBJ2-3; D is unresolved. The ends were cut back, 3 bases at V and 5 bases at J, with 12 bases in the middle. This CDR3 comprises 14 residues. Per the germline V gene, CDR1 is ENHRY and CDR2 is SYGVKD. CDR3 protein: CAISDSQRLDTQYF. The CDR3 DNA sequence: TGTGCCATCAGTGATAGCCAGCGTTTAGATACGCAGTATTTT.

This clonotype occurred many times. The genes are TRBV29-1 and TRBJ2-1, with a tentative D call TRBD1 (5 bases). The germline CDR1 and CDR2 sequences are SQVTM and ANQGSEA. Trimming took 6 bases from V and 2 from J, leaving 23 bases between them. The CDR3 sequence is 17 residues long. Here the CDR3 reads CSVTQGLDGGPYNEQFF. In nucleotides, the CDR3 is TGCAGCGTCACCCAGGGATTGGATGGTGGCCCCTACAATGAGCAGTTCTTC.

This clonotype has only a few counts. V is TRBV29-1 and J is TRBJ2-3; 8 positions agree with TRBD1. The V and J ends lost 4 bases and 1 base, in that order; junction bases with no gene match: 1. CDR3 length equals 13 residues. Germline lookup yields CDR1 SQVTM and CDR2 ANQGSEA. Here the CDR3 reads CSVGQGRTDTQYF. CDR3 in DNA: TGCAGCGTTGGACAGGGGCGCACAGATACGCAGTATTTT.

The V and J genes are TRBV12-3 or TRBV12-4 and TRBJ1-3; TRBD1 matches 9 bases. The V gene end was trimmed by 2 bases and the J gene end by 4 bases; junction bases not matched to a gene: 15. This CDR3 contains 19 residues. The CDR3 sequence is CASSLFPAGFGQGGNTIYF. As DNA, the CDR3 is TGTGCCAGCAGTTTATTCCCCGCCGGCTTCGGACAGGGGGGAAACACCATATATTTT.

This clonotype turned up a few times. The V and J genes are TRBV29-1 and TRBJ1-1; D is uncertain. Germline V gives CDR1 SQVTM, CDR2 ANQGSEA. This CDR3 spans 13 amino acids. Trimming took off 0 bases at V and 2 bases at J, with 7 bases between the two ends. The CDR3 coding sequence is TGCAGCGTTGAAGAGAATGAAAACACTGAAGCTTTCTTT. Protein: CSVEENENTEAFF.